This T cell receptor beta chain came from a study of blood T cell repertoires in COVID-19. The overall study: Samples came from the United States, Italy and Spain, spanning acute and convalescent COVID-19. T cells, B-cell-depleted T cells, or PBMCs provided the cDNA or gDNA that served as material.

Germline lookup yields CDR1 SEHNR and CDR2 FQNEAQ (reference sequence). Trimming took 5 bases from V and 8 from J; bases not matched to a gene: 12. The CDR3 is 15 amino acids. Study processing details: Amplification of reference gene primers was used by the study to estimate nucleated cell counts. Sequenced by immunoSEQ multiplex PCR; TCRdb stores in-frame clones only, minus some. That table is the source of V, J and clone size, and D and trimming were worked out from the DNA. The sample gives 330,000 or so clones, 87% of which show up once; roughly 9.9% is in the top ten. Followed longitudinally, the Seattle patients had been enrolled during active infection.

This chain uses TRBV7-9 with TRBJ2-1, with 7 nucleotides matching TRBD2. This clonotype was sampled from a man between 25 and 39 years old with COVID-19, enrolled during active disease. Sequencing input: peripheral blood. The CDR3 spells CASSRSGDRGDEQFF. In DNA form, the CDR3 reads TGTGCCAGCAGCCGGAGCGGGGATCGGGGGGATGAGCAGTTCTTC.